This T cell receptor (beta chain) was sequenced in a study of CD8 T cells in Susac syndrome. Study-wide points: The authors acknowledged that their TCR sequencing and HLA analysis involved a relatively small number of individuals.

CD8+ and CD4+ T cells circulating in blood were sequenced for TCR beta. Isolation of CD8+ and CD4+ T cells was performed negatively, whereas enrichment of TEMRA cells was done by FACS. There are 17 residues in the CDR3. Per the germline V gene, CDR1 is SGDLS and CDR2 is YYNGEE. The germline V and J ends were trimmed by 0 bases and 4 bases, with 17 bases remaining between them. To note about this clonotype: Its antigen is not identified.

After extraction with the RNeasy kit, about 0.5 to 1 ug of the RNA was reverse transcribed using random hexamers. Across 54 Vbeta and 13 Jbeta, immunoSEQ multiplex PCR amplified TCR beta CDR3. Using its own MiXCR run on the immunoSEQ multiplex PCR reads, TCRdb lists one record per CDR3 protein. The repertoire holds more than 150,000 distinct CDR3 sequences, with roughly 94% as singletons. The sequence came from a human donor with multiple sclerosis. Sequencing used CD8+ T cells from PBMCs. The J gene is TRBJ2-1, the V gene TRBV9; D is possibly TRBD2 (6 bases). This CDR3 reads CASSVGGGQGGYNEQFF. The CDR3 DNA reads TGTGCCAGCAGCGTAGGAGGAGGGCAGGGCGGGTACAATGAGCAGTTCTTC.